The rows below give T cell receptor beta chains drawn from one sample of a study of shared clonotypes between healthy human individuals. The assay was immunoSEQ multiplex PCR, and TCRdb's table has in-frame clones only and misses some. This table holds roughly 2 million clones, approximately 95% found once. Sequencing used naive CD8+ T cells sorted from blood. Every receptor here comes from a man younger than 35 in good health. Each CDR3 is given with its conserved first and last residue. A D gene is named only where the DNA matches it firmly. Some rows have no size entry. The others give once, few or many, or a class for an expanded clone.

clone_size j_call d_call v_call cdr3_nt cdr3_aa
NA TRBJ2-5 NA TRBV5-4 TGTGCCAGCAGCGATCTAGAGCAACAAGAGACCCAGTACTTC CASSDLEQQETQYF
NA TRBJ2-7 NA TRBV2 TGTGCCACTTCTAATCCGGGGTTGAGGGAGCAGTACTTC CATSNPGLREQYF
NA TRBJ2-7 TRBD1 TRBV4-1 TGCGCCAGCAGCGGGACAGGGATCTCCTACGAGCAGTACTTC CASSGTGISYEQYF
NA TRBJ1-2 NA TRBV30 TGTGCCTGGAGCCCAGGAGTAGGGACGCGTGGCTACACCTTC CAWSPGVGTRGYTF
NA TRBJ2-3 TRBD1 TRBV13 TGTGCCAGCAGCTCCTCCCAGGACAGGGACACAGATACGCAGTATTTT CASSSSQDRDTDTQYF
NA TRBJ2-7 NA TRBV19 TGTGCCAGTAGTATAGAGGAGGGGGCCCCCTACGAGCAGTACTTC CASSIEEGAPYEQYF
NA TRBJ2-5 NA TRBV2 TGTGCCAGCAGTGAATTAGGCCGGGAGACCCAGTACTTC CASSELGRETQYF
NA TRBJ1-4 NA TRBV2 TGTGCCAGCAGTGAATGGGGCCCAGGGTTTAATGAAAAACTGTTTTTT CASSEWGPGFNEKLFF
once TRBJ2-1 NA TRBV15 TGTGCCACCAGCAGAGACAGTACGCCCAATGAGCAGTTCTTC CATSRDSTPNEQFF
NA TRBJ2-7 TRBD1 TRBV10-3 TGTGCCACGGAGACCGGGACAGGGTTAAACTACGAGCAGTACTTC CATETGTGLNYEQYF
NA TRBJ2-7 NA TRBV2 TGTGCCAGCAGTGACCGGGACGGCTCCTACGAGCAGTACTTC CASSDRDGSYEQYF
NA TRBJ1-5 NA TRBV28 TGTGCCAGCAGTTCCCAGGGGATACAAGCCCAGCATTTT CASSSQGIQAQHF
NA TRBJ2-7 NA TRBV5-8 TGTGCCAGCAGCTTGGAGGCCGGGTTAAACGAGCAGTACTTC CASSLEAGLNEQYF
NA TRBJ2-7 NA TRBV4-3 TGCGCCAGCAGCCAAGATAGAACAGGCACCTACGAGCAGTACTTC CASSQDRTGTYEQYF
NA TRBJ1-1 NA TRBV5-1 TGCGCCAGCAGAGTTGGTTACGGGAACACTGAAGCTTTCTTT CASRVGYGNTEAFF
NA TRBJ1-1 NA TRBV27 TGTGCCAGCAGTCTCTCTGACCAGAACACTGAAGCTTTCTTT CASSLSDQNTEAFF
NA TRBJ1-4 TRBD1 TRBV6-6 TGTGCCAGCAGTTACTTACCACAGGGGACTAATGAAAAACTGTTTTTT CASSYLPQGTNEKLFF
NA TRBJ2-7 NA TRBV5-1 TGCGCCAGCAGCTTAGGGGGAGGGTACGAGCAGTACTTC CASSLGGGYEQYF
NA TRBJ2-7 NA TRBV28 TGTGCCAGCTGTTTTCGGCCAACCGACGAGCAGTACTTC CASCFRPTDEQYF
NA TRBJ1-1 NA TRBV7-9 TGTGCCAGCAGCTTACAAACGGGGATTGAAGCTTTCTTT CASSLQTGIEAFF
NA TRBJ1-3 NA TRBV5-6 TGTGCCAGCAGCTTCCCCGGGGAGGGGGCTGGAAACACCATATATTTT CASSFPGEGAGNTIYF
NA TRBJ2-7 TRBD2 TRBV6-6 TGTGCCAGCAGTAAGGGACTAGCCCACGAGCAGTACTTC CASSKGLAHEQYF
NA TRBJ2-1 NA TRBV11-2 TGTGCCAGCAGCTTAGATAGATGGCAGGGGATCTACAATGAGCAGTTCTTC CASSLDRWQGIYNEQFF
NA TRBJ1-4 NA TRBV11-2 TGTGCCAGCAGCTTAGATCTGGTTGGTAATGAAAAACTGTTTTTT CASSLDLVGNEKLFF
NA TRBJ1-5 TRBD1 TRBV6-1 TGTGCCAGCAGTGAAAGCACAGGGGCATATCAGCCCCAGCATTTT CASSESTGAYQPQHF
NA TRBJ1-5 NA TRBV27 TGTGCCAGCAGTTTCGGGGGACCCAATCAGCCCCAGCATTTT CASSFGGPNQPQHF
NA TRBJ2-7 NA TRBV5-6 TGTGCCAGCAGCCGCCGGGGGCAAGAGACCTACGAGCAGTACTTC CASSRRGQETYEQYF
NA TRBJ2-1 NA TRBV28 TGTGCCAGCAGTTTCGTAAGCAATGAGCAGTTCTTC CASSFVSNEQFF
NA TRBJ2-7 NA TRBV6-6 TGTGCCAGCAGTTACCCCACTCGGACAGTCTCCTACGAGCAGTACTTC CASSYPTRTVSYEQYF
NA TRBJ1-2 NA TRBV19 TGTGCCAGTAGTATGGGCCTTTCCTATGGCTACACCTTC CASSMGLSYGYTF
NA TRBJ2-1 NA TRBV2 TGTGCCAGCAGTCCCGCGGGGACTCACCTCACCCTCTACAATGAGCAGTTCTTC CASSPAGTHLTLYNEQFF
NA TRBJ1-5 NA TRBV23-1 TGCGCCAGCAGTCAATTCCGGTTTCAAAGCAATCAGCCCCAGCATTTT CASSQFRFQSNQPQHF
NA TRBJ1-1 NA TRBV30 TGTGCTGCGGACCAAAACACTGAAGCTTTCTTT CAADQNTEAFF
NA TRBJ2-3 TRBD2 TRBV4-3 TGCGCCAGCAGCCAAGAGACACTAGCGGGAGAAATCCCAGATACGCAGTATTTT CASSQETLAGEIPDTQYF
NA TRBJ2-1 TRBD2 TRBV5-6 TGTGCCAGCAGTGGACTAGCGGGACAGAGGATTATTGATGAGCAGTTCTTC CASSGLAGQRIIDEQFF
NA TRBJ1-1 NA TRBV5-6 TGTGCCAGCAGCTACCACGGCGGGGTGCCTGAAGCTTTCTTT CASSYHGGVPEAFF
NA TRBJ2-1 TRBD2 TRBV7-9 TGTGCCAGCAGCTTAGGTATAGCGGGAGGGGACAATGAGCAGTTCTTC CASSLGIAGGDNEQFF
NA TRBJ2-1 TRBD2 TRBV9 TGTGCCAGCTCACTAGCGGGAGTATACAATGAGCAGTTCTTC CASSLAGVYNEQFF